The 27 T cell receptor beta chains given below trace back to one sample, sequenced in a study of regulatory T cells in long-lasting Graves disease. Time point meaning: newly diagnosed GD, antithyroid drugs for less than 3 months. Scientists built the TCR library using RNA that was extracted from PBMCs. Investigators prepared the TCR beta libraries by applying iRepertoire HTBI primers and Arm-PCR of CDR3 regions. TCRdb processed the multiplex PCR reads anew with MiXCR; each CDR3 protein has one entry. Here the sample spans 560,000 or so distinct CDR3 sequences, about 16% being singletons. The same sample was also studied in work on T cells in Graves' hyperthyroidism and ophthalmopathy.

This specimen consisted of peripheral blood mononuclear cells (PBMCs), obtained at new diagnosis, from a patient treated with antithyroid drugs. The receptor source for this set is a man aged 18 to 29 with Graves disease.

This clonotype was seen many times. This chain joins TRBV11-1 and TRBJ2-7, with TRBD2 matching 10 bases. Looked up from germline, CDR1 is SGHAT and CDR2 is FQDESV (reference sequence). V dropped 2 bases and J dropped 5; count of bases not matched to a gene: 3. The CDR3 totals 14 residues. The CDR3 coding sequence is TGTGCCAGCAGCTTAACTAGCGGGGCGGACGAGCAGTACTTC. It encodes CASSLTSGADEQYF.

J is TRBJ2-2 and V is TRBV3-1, with 8 bases that match TRBD2. Germline V CDR1 and CDR2: LGHDT, YNNKEL (reference sequence). This CDR3 is built from 15 residues. After removal of 0 bases from V and 6 bases from J, the junction contained 3 bases not matched to a gene. The CDR3 nucleotides are TGTGCCAGCAGCCAAGAGGAGCGGGAGTCCGGGGAGCTGTTTTTT. Protein sequence: CASSQEERESGELFF.

This clonotype was observed many times. This chain joins TRBV12-3 or TRBV12-4 and TRBJ1-4; 8 bases map to TRBD1. J lost 3 bases, V lost 5 bases, and 5 bases had no gene match. The length of the CDR3 is 15 residues. The CDR3 DNA is TGTGCCAGCAGTGTCGCACAGGGGGCTAATGAAAAACTGTTTTTT. This sequence encodes CASSVAQGANEKLFF.

The CDR3 DNA reads as TGTGCCAGCAGCCAAGTGGGGGAGGGCCTCGGTAATGAGCAGTTCTTC. Amino acids: CASSQVGEGLGNEQFF. The gene calls are TRBV4-2 and TRBJ2-1, with TRBD2 identical over 7 bases. J gave up 7 bases and V 1 base, and 10 bases lay outside the gene matches. The CDR3 contains 16 residues. Looked up from germline, CDR1 is LGHNA and CDR2 is YNFKEQ.

This clonotype was picked up many times. The rearrangement links TRBV7-2 to TRBJ2-1; 7 nucleotides match TRBD1. V shed 1 base and J 4 bases; nucleotides not matched to a gene: 4. The CDR3 totals 15 residues. Per germline, CDR1 SGHTA and CDR2 FQGNSA. DNA for the CDR3: TGTGCCAGCAGCTTAGACAGGGGAAATTACAATGAGCAGTTCTTC. Amino acid sequence: CASSLDRGNYNEQFF.

Many counts were recorded for this clonotype. The chain carries TRBV5-1 and TRBJ1-2, with 7 bases identical to TRBD1. Trimming cost V 7 bases and J 7 bases; bases outside gene matches: 10. Germline-derived CDR1 and CDR2 are SGHRS and YFSETQ. The CDR3 is 13 amino acids. In DNA, the CDR3 is TGCGCCAGCCACGACGACAGGGTCTCTGGCTACACCTTC. This sequence encodes CASHDDRVSGYTF.

This clonotype has just a few counts. The V call is TRBV19, the J call TRBJ2-5; D call uncertain. The germline V gene has CDR1 LNHDA and CDR2 SQIVND (reference sequence). V lost 10 bases, J lost 5 bases, and 11 bases lay in between. The CDR3 covers 11 residues. In nucleotides, the CDR3 is TGTGCCACCGCCATCAAGGAGACCCAGTACTTC. It encodes CATAIKETQYF. The whole variable domain, filled in from reference TRBV19 and TRBJ2-5, reads DGGITQSPKYLFRKEGQNVTLSCEQNLNHDAMYWYRQDPGQGLRLIYYSQIVNDFQKGDIAEGYSVSREKKESFPLTVTSAQKNPTAFYLCATAIKETQYFGPGTRLLVL.

This chain links TRBV20-1 with TRBJ1-6, with TRBD1 matching 7 bases. Germline V lookup: CDR1 DFQATT, CDR2 SNEGSKA (reference sequence). The CDR3 has 14 amino acids. Trimming removed 2 bases from V and 8 bases from J; junction bases left unmatched: 6. The CDR3 loop reads CSARPGTADSPLHF. The CDR3, as DNA: TGCAGTGCTAGACCCGGGACAGCAGATTCACCCCTCCACTTT.

This clonotype turned up a few times. This may arise from a read error, as a much more abundant clone is one base away. Here the CDR3 DNA reads TGTGCCAGCAGTTCCTCCTCCGGGACAACCCTTATCACGGTACAAGAGACCCAGTACTTC. It specifies CASSSSSGTTLITVQETQYF. V and J are TRBV28 and TRBJ2-5; perhaps TRBD1 as D (6 bases). Germline loops: CDR1 MDHEN, CDR2 SYDVKM. CDR3 length: 20 amino acids. V gave up 4 bases and J gave up 2 bases, with 29 bases separating them.

In this sample, this clonotype turned up a few times. This may arise from a read error, as a much more abundant clone is one base away. In DNA form, the CDR3 reads TGTGCCAGCATATTCGGGGTCGGTGAAAAACTGGTTTTT. This sequence encodes CASIFGVGEKLVF. This chain connects TRBV2 to TRBJ1-4; no reliable D call. The V gene's germline CDR1 is SNHLY and CDR2 FYNNEI. This CDR3 region has 13 residues.

This clonotype was recorded many times. The chain recombines TRBV28 with TRBJ2-1, with TRBD1 matching over 10 bases. The V gene end was trimmed by 5 bases and the J gene end by 7 bases; junction bases not matched to a gene: 11. Germline V gene sequence: CDR1 MDHEN, CDR2 SYDVKM. The CDR3 has 16 residues. CDR3 sequence (DNA): TGTGCCAGCAGTCACCTTCGGGACAGGGGTTTTAATGAGCAGTTCTTC. This sequence encodes CASSHLRDRGFNEQFF. The complete variable domain, with remaining parts taken from reference TRBV28 and TRBJ2-1, reads DVKVTQSSRYLVKRTGEKVFLECVQDMDHENMFWYRQDPGLGLRLIYFSYDVKMKEKGDIPEGYSVSREKKERFSLILESASTNQTSMYLCASSHLRDRGFNEQFFGPGTRLTVL.

This clonotype turned up a few times. The V gene is TRBV4-1, the J gene TRBJ2-2; TRBD1 is a possible D gene (6 bases). The ends were cut back, 4 bases at V and 4 bases at J, with 13 bases in the middle. Looked up from germline, CDR1 is MGHRA and CDR2 is YSYEKL. This CDR3 spans 15 amino acids. This chain's CDR3 is CASSPGQTLTGELFF. CDR3 nucleotide sequence: TGCGCCAGCAGCCCCGGACAGACCCTCACCGGGGAGCTGTTTTTT.

At least ten counts were recorded for this clonotype. This sequence joins TRBV6-9 and TRBJ1-1, with D unresolved. V shed 4 bases and J shed 2 bases, with 8 bases lying between them. The germline V gene has CDR1 MNHGY and CDR2 SVAAGI. This CDR3 comprises 13 residues. CDR3 in DNA: TGTGCCAGCAGTTCCCTCCCCAACACTGAAGCTTTCTTT. Encoded protein: CASSSLPNTEAFF.

V and J are TRBV11-1 and TRBJ2-2, with D possibly matching TRBD2 (6 bases). Trimming removed 0 bases from V and 5 bases from J, with 19 bases in between. Germline lookup yields CDR1 SGHAT and CDR2 FQDESV (reference sequence). The CDR3 has 18 amino acids. Here the CDR3 reads CASSLASPISGGTGELFF. CDR3 nucleotide sequence: TGTGCCAGCAGCTTAGCGTCCCCTATTAGCGGAGGGACCGGGGAGCTGTTTTTT. The full variable domain, its missing parts supplied by reference TRBV11-1 and TRBJ2-2, is EAEVAQSPRYKITEKSQAVAFWCDPISGHATLYWYRQILGQGPELLVQFQDESVVDDSQLPKDRFSAERLKGVDSTLKIQPAELGDSAMYLCASSLASPISGGTGELFFGEGSRLTVL.

This clonotype occurred a few times. The chain couples TRBV27 to TRBJ2-2; a weak D match, TRBD1 (5 bases). Germline V CDR1 and CDR2: MNHEY, SMNVEV (reference sequence). V lost 7 bases, J lost 5 bases, and 17 bases lay in between. The CDR3 has 15 amino acids. The DNA of the CDR3 is TGTGCCAGCATCGAAGTGGCAGGGTCTACCGGGGAGCTGTTTTTT. This encodes CASIEVAGSTGELFF.

This chain joins TRBV29-1 and TRBJ2-1, with a possible D match to TRBD2 (6 bases). The CDR3 is 14 amino acids. V lost 8 bases and J lost 0, with 14 bases in between. Germline loops: CDR1 SQVTM, CDR2 ANQGSEA. CDR3 sequence reads: CSPAGGDSYNEQFF. The CDR3 DNA reads as TGCAGCCCCGCGGGCGGGGACTCCTACAATGAGCAGTTCTTC.

The chain has TRBV10-3 and TRBJ2-1; 8 bases map to TRBD2. From germline, CDR1 is ENHRY and CDR2 SYGVKD. The CDR3 totals 15 residues. V lost 8 bases and J lost 4; bases outside the gene matches: 10. The CDR3 nucleotides read TGTGCCATCGGGGGGAGGAGCGGGAGTTACAATGAGCAGTTCTTC. It yields the protein CAIGGRSGSYNEQFF.

Concerning this clonotype: With only one base between it and a far larger clone, this is likely a read error. V usage is TRBV12-3 or TRBV12-4 and J usage is TRBJ2-1; 9 positions agree with TRBD1. V lost 2 bases, J lost 10 bases, and 6 bases stayed unmatched. The CDR3 has 14 amino acids. CDR3 sequence: CASSLPQGANEQFF. CDR3 sequence (DNA): TGTGCCAGCAGTTTACCACAGGGGGCCAACGAGCAGTTCTTC.

This clonotype was recorded a few times. The V call is TRBV5-4, the J call TRBJ2-1; D unresolved. The last part of the DNA fits TRBJ2-5 better; the J call may be wrong. Germline values: CDR1 SGHNT, CDR2 YYREEE (reference sequence). The CDR3 spans 14 residues. In nucleotides, the CDR3 is TGTGCCAGCAGCTTGGATTCGGAGCAAGAGACCCAGTACTTC. Protein: CASSLDSEQETQYF.

This chain links TRBV10-1 with TRBJ2-1; 9 bases agree with TRBD2. V shed 5 bases and J 5 bases; nucleotides not matched to a gene: 10. This CDR3 has 16 residues. Germline CDR1 reads WNHNN; CDR2 reads SYGVQD (reference sequence). The CDR3 protein is CASSQKTSGANNEQFF. In nucleotides, the CDR3 is TGCGCCAGCAGTCAAAAGACTAGCGGCGCTAACAATGAGCAGTTCTTC.

This chain joins TRBV20-1 and TRBJ2-2; D gene uncertain. The germline gives CDR1 DFQATT, CDR2 SNEGSKA (reference sequence). V was trimmed by 5 bases and J by 4 bases, leaving 11 bases between them. The CDR3 has 13 amino acids. CDR3 region: CSASDTFTGELFF. DNA of the CDR3: TGCAGTGCTTCCGACACTTTCACCGGGGAGCTGTTTTTT.

This clonotype appeared a few times. The rearrangement links TRBV19 to TRBJ2-7; 7 bases are a match to TRBD1. J lost 6 bases, V lost 6 bases, and 11 bases had no gene match. This CDR3 region has 14 residues. CDR1 LNHDA and CDR2 SQIVND come from the germline V gene (reference sequence). The CDR3 DNA reads as TGTGCCAGTAGGCTTAACGACAGGGTCGGCGAGCAGTACTTC. As protein: CASRLNDRVGEQYF.

This clonotype was seen repeatedly, ten times or more. The chain couples TRBV7-9 to TRBJ2-7, with TRBD2 matching over 10 bases. CDR1 SEHNR and CDR2 FQNEAQ come from the germline V gene (reference sequence). The CDR3 length is 15 residues. J lost 2 bases, V lost 5 bases, and 6 bases had no gene match. In nucleotides, the CDR3 is TGTGCCAGCAGCACCCCGCTAGCGGGAGCCTACGAGCAGTACTTC. It specifies CASSTPLAGAYEQYF.

This clonotype was detected only a few times. The chain links TRBV12-3 or TRBV12-4 to TRBJ1-2; 7 bases are a match to TRBD1. V lost 6 bases, J lost 0 bases, and 10 bases stayed unmatched. This CDR3 region has 16 residues. DNA for the CDR3: TGTGCCAGCAGCGGTGGGAGACAGGGTACTAACTATGGCTACACCTTC. Translated: CASSGGRQGTNYGYTF.

This clonotype has ten or more counts. The chain is built from TRBV5-4 and TRBJ1-1; 8 bases are a match to TRBD1. Per germline, CDR1 SGHNT and CDR2 YYREEE (reference sequence). The V and J ends lost 0 bases and 4 bases, in that order; junction bases with no gene match: 8. The CDR3 consists of 16 residues. The CDR3 reads CASSLAPRGRGTEAFF. CDR3 coding DNA: TGTGCCAGCAGCTTGGCCCCCAGGGGGCGCGGCACTGAAGCTTTCTTT.

The chain links TRBV5-1 to TRBJ1-2, with 7 bases matching TRBD1. Germline loops: CDR1 SGHRS, CDR2 YFSETQ. With V trimmed by 4 bases and J by 8 bases, 20 bases remained unmatched. The CDR3 covers 17 residues. Here the CDR3 DNA reads TGCGCCAGCAGCGAAGATACCGGGACAGCCGGGGCTGGAGGCTACACCTTC. Its protein product is CASSEDTGTAGAGGYTF.

As to this clonotype: This could be a read error, since a much larger clone is one nucleotide away. The genes are TRBV30 and TRBJ1-6, with no clear D. Germline V CDR1 and CDR2: GTSNPN, SVGIG (reference sequence). The V end was cut by 4 bases, the J end by 8 bases, with 15 bases between. The CDR3 has 14 amino acids. The CDR3 DNA reads as TGTGCCTGGACCCGACATACGGCGGATTCACCCCTCCACTTT. Amino acids: CAWTRHTADSPLHF.